A selection of T cell receptor beta chains follows, all from one sample in a study of blood T cell repertoires in COVID-19. Assay: immunoSEQ multiplex PCR; the TCRdb copy retains only in-frame clones and omits some. Of roughly 100,000 clones in the sample, roughly 85% were seen once. Sequencing used peripheral blood. The receptors were sampled from a human donor in a cohort sampled during active COVID-19. Both conserved end residues are part of each CDR3. The D gene is left open where the match is weak. Not every row has a clone size; where given, it reads once, few, many or a size class.

CDR3 protein: CASSLLRVGEQFF
CDR3 DNA: TGTGCCAGCAGTTTATTGCGGGTGGGCGAGCAGTTCTTC
V gene: TRBV28
J gene: TRBJ2-1
D gene: NA
clone size: NA

CDR3 protein: CASSFQGGGPYNEQFF
CDR3 DNA: TGTGCCAGCAGCTTCCAGGGGGGCGGTCCGTACAATGAGCAGTTCTTC
V gene: TRBV7-2
J gene: TRBJ2-1
D gene: NA
clone size: NA

CDR3 protein: CASRTNSGANVLTF
CDR3 DNA: TGTGCCAGCAGGACAAATTCTGGGGCCAACGTCCTGACTTTC
V gene: TRBV27
J gene: TRBJ2-6
D gene: NA
clone size: NA

CDR3 protein: CASSPGLVSASSTDTQYF
CDR3 DNA: TGCGCCAGCAGCCCGGGACTAGTATCGGCCTCTAGCACAGATACGCAGTATTTT
V gene: TRBV5-1
J gene: TRBJ2-3
D gene: TRBD2
clone size: NA

CDR3 protein: CASSQDSSGGQYNEQFF
CDR3 DNA: TGTGCCAGCAGCCAAGATTCCAGCGGGGGGCAGTACAATGAGCAGTTCTTC
V gene: TRBV4-2
J gene: TRBJ2-1
D gene: TRBD2
clone size: NA

CDR3 protein: CASMEANYGYTF
CDR3 DNA: TGTGCCAGCATGGAGGCTAACTATGGCTACACCTTC
V gene: TRBV25-1
J gene: TRBJ1-2
D gene: NA
clone size: NA

CDR3 protein: CASSPGDLKGTEAFF
CDR3 DNA: TGTGCCAGCAGTCCGGGGGACCTTAAGGGGACTGAAGCTTTCTTT
V gene: TRBV6-2/TRBV6-3
J gene: TRBJ1-1
D gene: NA
clone size: NA

CDR3 protein: CASSYAAAKTPPYF
CDR3 DNA: TGTGCCAGCAGTTACGCGGCAGCGAAAACCCCTCCGTACTTC
V gene: TRBV6-2/TRBV6-3
J gene: TRBJ2-4
D gene: NA
clone size: NA

CDR3 protein: CASSYRGFGSYEQYF
CDR3 DNA: TGTGCCAGCAGTTACAGAGGGTTTGGCTCCTACGAGCAGTACTTC
V gene: TRBV6-5
J gene: TRBJ2-7
D gene: NA
clone size: NA

CDR3 protein: CASSPTGANGYTF
CDR3 DNA: TGTGCCAGCAGCCCTACAGGGGCTAATGGCTACACCTTC
V gene: TRBV3-1/TRBV3-2
J gene: TRBJ1-2
D gene: TRBD1
clone size: NA

CDR3 protein: CASSGTRSYEQYF
CDR3 DNA: TGTGCCAGCAGTGGGACTAGGAGCTACGAGCAGTACTTC
V gene: TRBV12-3/TRBV12-4
J gene: TRBJ2-7
D gene: TRBD2
clone size: NA

CDR3 protein: CASSQVAGNKDEQFF
CDR3 DNA: TGTGCCAGCAGCCAGGTCGCGGGGAACAAGGATGAGCAGTTCTTC
V gene: TRBV7-2
J gene: TRBJ2-1
D gene: NA
clone size: NA

CDR3 protein: CASSTTGGYNEQFF
CDR3 DNA: TGTGCCAGCAGTACCACCGGGGGGTACAATGAGCAGTTCTTC
V gene: TRBV6-2/TRBV6-3
J gene: TRBJ2-1
D gene: TRBD2
clone size: NA

CDR3 protein: CASSEGLAGVNEQFF
CDR3 DNA: TGTGCCAGCAGCGAAGGACTAGCGGGAGTTAATGAGCAGTTCTTC
V gene: TRBV5-8
J gene: TRBJ2-1
D gene: TRBD2
clone size: NA

CDR3 protein: CASSQVGGANTEAFF
CDR3 DNA: TGTGCCAGCAGCCAAGTCGGAGGGGCGAACACTGAAGCTTTCTTT
V gene: TRBV3-1/TRBV3-2
J gene: TRBJ1-1
D gene: NA
clone size: NA

CDR3 protein: CASSLAGTGNTIYF
CDR3 DNA: TGTGCCAGCAGCTTGGCCGGGACAGGAAACACCATATATTTT
V gene: TRBV5-5
J gene: TRBJ1-3
D gene: NA
clone size: NA

CDR3 protein: CASSVPSGAFDTQYF
CDR3 DNA: TGTGCCAGCAGCGTTCCTAGCGGAGCGTTCGATACGCAGTATTTT
V gene: TRBV5-4
J gene: TRBJ2-3
D gene: TRBD2
clone size: NA

CDR3 protein: CASSPSPGTSGNNEQFF
CDR3 DNA: TGTGCCAGCTCACCCTCTCCGGGGACTAGCGGGAACAATGAGCAGTTCTTC
V gene: TRBV18
J gene: TRBJ2-1
D gene: TRBD2
clone size: NA

CDR3 protein: CATSTGDYGYTF
CDR3 DNA: TGTGCCACCAGTACAGGCGACTATGGCTACACCTTC
V gene: TRBV24-1
J gene: TRBJ1-2
D gene: NA
clone size: few

CDR3 protein: CASSLVWSSSSSSYEQYF
CDR3 DNA: TGTGCCAGCAGCTTAGTTTGGTCTTCCTCTAGTAGCTCCTACGAGCAGTACTTC
V gene: TRBV7-2
J gene: TRBJ2-7
D gene: NA
clone size: NA

CDR3 protein: CASSVEGQGSYNEQFF
CDR3 DNA: TGTGCCAGCAGCGTAGAGGGACAGGGTAGCTACAATGAGCAGTTCTTC
V gene: TRBV9
J gene: TRBJ2-1
D gene: TRBD1
clone size: NA

CDR3 protein: CASRATSGKETQYF
CDR3 DNA: TGTGCCAGCAGGGCGACTAGCGGGAAAGAGACCCAGTACTTC
V gene: TRBV2
J gene: TRBJ2-5
D gene: TRBD2
clone size: NA

CDR3 protein: CASSLSSGGRGNEQFF
CDR3 DNA: TGCGCCAGCAGCTTGTCTAGCGGGGGCCGGGGGAATGAGCAGTTCTTC
V gene: TRBV5-1
J gene: TRBJ2-1
D gene: TRBD2
clone size: NA

CDR3 protein: CASTLSGGGSTDTQYF
CDR3 DNA: TGTGCCAGCACCTTATCCGGGGGGGGAAGCACAGATACGCAGTATTTT
V gene: TRBV7-9
J gene: TRBJ2-3
D gene: TRBD2
clone size: once

CDR3 protein: CASSSMRLAGGTYEQYF
CDR3 DNA: TGTGCCAGCAGCTCGATGCGACTAGCGGGAGGGACCTACGAGCAGTACTTC
V gene: TRBV7-8
J gene: TRBJ2-7
D gene: TRBD2
clone size: NA

CDR3 protein: CASSLDRTDGYTF
CDR3 DNA: TGTGCCAGCTCACTGGACAGGACAGATGGCTACACCTTC
V gene: TRBV18
J gene: TRBJ1-2
D gene: TRBD1
clone size: NA

CDR3 protein: CASSTVTANEQFF
CDR3 DNA: TGTGCCAGCAGTACGGTGACAGCTAATGAGCAGTTCTTC
V gene: TRBV6-5
J gene: TRBJ2-1
D gene: NA
clone size: NA

CDR3 protein: CASMEGANTEAFF
CDR3 DNA: TGCGCCAGCATGGAGGGTGCGAACACTGAAGCTTTCTTT
V gene: TRBV5-1
J gene: TRBJ1-1
D gene: NA
clone size: NA

CDR3 protein: CASSPLAGDSYEQYF
CDR3 DNA: TGTGCCAGCTCACCACTAGCGGGAGACTCCTACGAGCAGTACTTC
V gene: TRBV18
J gene: TRBJ2-7
D gene: TRBD2
clone size: NA

CDR3 protein: CASSQDRLAGVYEQYF
CDR3 DNA: TGTGCCAGCAGCCAAGATCGTTTAGCGGGAGTATACGAGCAGTACTTC
V gene: TRBV3-1/TRBV3-2
J gene: TRBJ2-7
D gene: TRBD2
clone size: NA

CDR3 protein: CATSRGGGNEKLFF
CDR3 DNA: TGTGCCACCAGCAGAGGGGGGGGAAATGAAAAACTGTTTTTT
V gene: TRBV15
J gene: TRBJ1-4
D gene: NA
clone size: NA

CDR3 protein: CASSAAPPGGYGYTF
CDR3 DNA: TGTGCCAGCAGCGCAGCACCACCCGGAGGATATGGCTACACCTTC
V gene: TRBV7-9
J gene: TRBJ1-2
D gene: NA
clone size: NA

CDR3 protein: CASRRGQGNTEAFF
CDR3 DNA: TGTGCCAGCAGGAGAGGTCAGGGGAACACTGAAGCTTTCTTT
V gene: TRBV9
J gene: TRBJ1-1
D gene: NA
clone size: once

CDR3 protein: CASSVDRSAGNTIYF
CDR3 DNA: TGTGCCAGCAGCGTAGATCGGTCCGCTGGAAACACCATATATTTT
V gene: TRBV9
J gene: TRBJ1-3
D gene: NA
clone size: NA

CDR3 protein: CASSMTGNTEAFF
CDR3 DNA: TGCGCCAGCAGCATGACAGGTAACACTGAAGCTTTCTTT
V gene: TRBV5-1
J gene: TRBJ1-1
D gene: NA
clone size: once

CDR3 protein: CASSLGQAKNIQYF
CDR3 DNA: TGTGCCAGCAGCTTGGGACAAGCCAAAAACATTCAGTACTTC
V gene: TRBV7-2
J gene: TRBJ2-4
D gene: NA
clone size: NA

CDR3 protein: CASSVGQLVSSNQPQHF
CDR3 DNA: TGTGCCAGCAGCGTAGGACAGCTGGTCTCTAGCAATCAGCCCCAGCATTTT
V gene: TRBV9
J gene: TRBJ1-5
D gene: NA
clone size: NA

CDR3 protein: CASSPTGTGVTDTQYF
CDR3 DNA: TGTGCCAGCAGCCCCACCGGGACAGGGGTGACAGATACGCAGTATTTT
V gene: TRBV28
J gene: TRBJ2-3
D gene: TRBD1
clone size: NA

CDR3 protein: CASSLIPGTSGAGLNVLTF
CDR3 DNA: TGTGCCAGCAGCTTGATTCCCGGGACTAGCGGGGCCGGGCTCAACGTCCTGACTTTC
V gene: TRBV5-5
J gene: TRBJ2-6
D gene: TRBD2
clone size: NA

CDR3 protein: CASSDSGSSTDTQYF
CDR3 DNA: TGTGCCAGCAGTGATAGCGGCTCTAGCACAGATACGCAGTATTTT
V gene: TRBV2
J gene: TRBJ2-3
D gene: NA
clone size: NA

CDR3 protein: CASSAPAGGSNTGELFF
CDR3 DNA: TGTGCCAGCAGCGCCCCCGCGGGGGGATCGAACACCGGGGAGCTGTTTTTT
V gene: TRBV9
J gene: TRBJ2-2
D gene: TRBD2
clone size: NA

CDR3 protein: CASSLDGGSTDTQYF
CDR3 DNA: TGCGCCAGCAGCTTGGATGGCGGGAGCACAGATACGCAGTATTTT
V gene: TRBV5-1
J gene: TRBJ2-3
D gene: NA
clone size: once

CDR3 protein: CASSLGDTNTEAFF
CDR3 DNA: TGCGCCAGCAGCTTGGGGGACACGAACACTGAAGCTTTCTTT
V gene: TRBV5-1
J gene: TRBJ1-1
D gene: NA
clone size: NA

CDR3 protein: CASSFTSGTGTDTQYF
CDR3 DNA: TGTGCCAGCAGCTTCACTAGCGGGACCGGCACAGATACGCAGTATTTT
V gene: TRBV7-3
J gene: TRBJ2-3
D gene: TRBD2
clone size: NA

CDR3 protein: CASSEQGFGGYTF
CDR3 DNA: TGTGCCAGCAGTGAACAGGGCTTCGGAGGCTACACCTTC
V gene: TRBV2
J gene: TRBJ1-2
D gene: NA
clone size: NA

CDR3 protein: CASSQDFPGPGQPFGYTF
CDR3 DNA: TGCGCCAGCAGCCAAGATTTCCCCGGCCCGGGACAGCCCTTTGGCTACACCTTC
V gene: TRBV4-3
J gene: TRBJ1-2
D gene: TRBD1
clone size: NA

CDR3 protein: CASSVRQGLNTEAFF
CDR3 DNA: TGTGCCAGCAGCGTCCGACAGGGGCTGAACACTGAAGCTTTCTTT
V gene: TRBV7-2
J gene: TRBJ1-1
D gene: TRBD1
clone size: once

CDR3 protein: CASSVQGSSTGELFF
CDR3 DNA: TGTGCCAGCAGCGTACAGGGAAGTAGCACCGGGGAGCTGTTTTTT
V gene: TRBV9
J gene: TRBJ2-2
D gene: NA
clone size: NA

CDR3 protein: CASSLSSYEQYF
CDR3 DNA: TGTGCCAGCAGCCTTAGCTCCTACGAGCAGTACTTC
V gene: TRBV28
J gene: TRBJ2-7
D gene: NA
clone size: NA

CDR3 protein: CASSLGLAGLYNEQFF
CDR3 DNA: TGTGCCAGCAGCCTCGGGCTAGCGGGCCTCTACAATGAGCAGTTCTTC
V gene: TRBV3-1/TRBV3-2
J gene: TRBJ2-1
D gene: TRBD2
clone size: NA

CDR3 protein: CASSVGRTPNNEQFF
CDR3 DNA: TGTGCCAGCAGCGTAGGCCGGACACCGAACAATGAGCAGTTCTTC
V gene: TRBV9
J gene: TRBJ2-1
D gene: NA
clone size: NA

CDR3 protein: CASSLPPTSGRVKQFF
CDR3 DNA: TGTGCCAGCAGCTTACCCCCGACTAGCGGGAGGGTCAAGCAGTTCTTC
V gene: TRBV7-2
J gene: TRBJ2-1
D gene: TRBD2
clone size: NA

CDR3 protein: CASRPGQVTYEQYF
CDR3 DNA: TGTGCCAGCAGACCGGGACAGGTCACCTACGAGCAGTACTTC
V gene: TRBV27
J gene: TRBJ2-7
D gene: TRBD1
clone size: NA

CDR3 protein: CASTPRAYSNQPQHF
CDR3 DNA: TGTGCCAGCACCCCCCGCGCTTATAGCAATCAGCCCCAGCATTTT
V gene: TRBV2
J gene: TRBJ1-5
D gene: NA
clone size: NA

CDR3 protein: CASSLTAGTETQYF
CDR3 DNA: TGCGCCAGCAGCTTAACAGCGGGTACAGAGACCCAGTACTTC
V gene: TRBV5-1
J gene: TRBJ2-5
D gene: NA
clone size: few